This T cell receptor beta chain was sequenced during a study of cytomegalovirus exposure and HLA in healthy donors. Overall study results and limits: Rare TCR sequences predominated, though certain public TCRs were found in many donors.

Germline lookup yields CDR1 MNHNY and CDR2 SVGAGI (reference sequence). The CDR3 length is 14 residues. The V end was cut by 7 bases, the J end by 2 bases, with 15 bases between. Generated by immunoSEQ multiplex PCR, the TCRdb table keeps only in-frame clones and is missing some. The sample holds around 160,000 clones; around 90% are singletons and the top ten take almost 3%. Of note for this clone: Its antigen is undetermined.

Sequencing used PBMCs. This rearrangement joins TRBV6-6 to TRBJ2-7, with D tentatively TRBD2 (5 bases). The sequence derives from a man younger than 35 in good health and CMV-seronegative. DNA of the CDR3: TGTGCCAGCACCCCGAGGGCGCCTGCCTACGAGCAGTACTTC. Residues: CASTPRAPAYEQYF.